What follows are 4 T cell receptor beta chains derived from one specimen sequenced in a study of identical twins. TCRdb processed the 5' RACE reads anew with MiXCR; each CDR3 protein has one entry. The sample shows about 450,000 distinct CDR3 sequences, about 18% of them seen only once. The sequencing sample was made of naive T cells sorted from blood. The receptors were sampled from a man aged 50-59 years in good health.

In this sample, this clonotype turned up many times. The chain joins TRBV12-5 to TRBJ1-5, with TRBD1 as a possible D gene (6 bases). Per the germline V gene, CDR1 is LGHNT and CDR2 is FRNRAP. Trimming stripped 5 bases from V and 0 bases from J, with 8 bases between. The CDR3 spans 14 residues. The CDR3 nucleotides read TGTGCTAGTGGTAGGGGGGATAGCAATCAGCCCCAGCATTTT. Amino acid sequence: CASGRGDSNQPQHF.

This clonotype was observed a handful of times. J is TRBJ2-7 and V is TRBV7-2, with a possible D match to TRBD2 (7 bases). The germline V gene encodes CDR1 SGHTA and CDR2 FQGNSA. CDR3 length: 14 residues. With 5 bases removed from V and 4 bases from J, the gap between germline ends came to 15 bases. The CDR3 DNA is TGTGCCAGCAGCATACAAAAGGGGGGGTACGAGCAGTACTTC. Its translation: CASSIQKGGYEQYF.

For the CDR3, the DNA is TGCAGCGTTGCCGGGACTAGAGGTCCTGAGCGGACCCAGTACTTC. Encoded protein: CSVAGTRGPERTQYF. The chain uses TRBV29-1 and TRBJ2-5; TRBD2 agrees at 8 bases. Trimming cost V 4 bases and J 7 bases; bases outside gene matches: 14. This CDR3 region has 15 residues. The germline V gene encodes CDR1 SQVTM and CDR2 ANQGSEA.

CDR3 sequence reads: CASSLALRWVGTEAFF. For the CDR3, the DNA is TGTGCCAGCAGCTTAGCGTTGAGGTGGGTAGGAACTGAAGCTTTCTTT. The chain combines TRBV7-9 with TRBJ1-1; unclear D gene. The V end lost 0 bases, the J end lost 5 bases, and 16 bases lay between the germline ends. From germline, CDR1 is SEHNR and CDR2 FQNEAQ (reference sequence). This CDR3 comprises 16 residues.